What follows describes a single T cell receptor beta chain. The CDR3 has 16 residues. Germline V gene lookup returns CDR1 MGHRA and CDR2 YSYEKL. The germline V and J ends were trimmed by 6 bases and 0 bases, with 12 bases remaining between them. The table came from immunoSEQ multiplex PCR; TCRdb's copy has only in-frame clones and leaves some out. The data show over 65,000 clones, 86% seen once. Noted time point: after neoadjuvant nivolumab, at surgical resection. The sample belongs to a study of neoadjuvant anti-PD-1 for oral cavity cancer. Study summary: Most patients had three to four biweekly doses of 3 mg/kg nivolumab before resection. Patients without progression received a fourth nivolumab dose around day 43, then surgical resection on days 50-56.

The sequence derives from a person aged 35-79 years with oral cavity squamous cell carcinoma. The starting material was PBMCs, obtained after nivolumab (anti-PD-1) treatment. The chain is built from TRBV4-1 and TRBJ2-6, with D possibly matching TRBD1 (5 bases). The CDR3 DNA is TGCGCCAGCAGAGGCAGGGATATCTCTGGGGCCAACGTCCTGACTTTC. It encodes CASRGRDISGANVLTF.